Below are 13 T cell receptor beta chains sequenced from a single sample in a study of T cell responses to AZD1222 COVID-19 vaccine. The repertoire was sequenced with immunoSEQ multiplex PCR; TCRdb's copy has only in-frame clones and lacks some. Of roughly 150,000 clones listed, roughly nine tenths are singletons. This material consisted of peripheral blood, taken 28 days after the second AZD1222 dose. These receptor sequences come from an adult who received the AZD1222 COVID-19 vaccine.

This clone was observed a few times. Here the CDR3 reads CASSFSGLADNEQFF. The DNA for the CDR3 is TGCGCCAGCAGCTTCTCTGGACTAGCGGATAATGAGCAGTTCTTC. This chain joins TRBV5-1 and TRBJ2-1, with 10 bases aligning to TRBD2. The junction had 6 bases not matched to a gene; V was cut back by 2 bases and J by 7 bases. CDR3 length: 15 residues. Germline V lookup: CDR1 SGHRS, CDR2 YFSETQ.

This chain connects TRBV15 to TRBJ2-3, with 10 positions matching TRBD2. Germline-derived CDR1 and CDR2 are LNHNV and YYDKDF (reference sequence). The V segment lost 0 bases and the J segment 2 bases; nucleotides outside the gene matches: 8. The CDR3 is 18 residues long. The CDR3 DNA reads as TGTGCCACCAGCAGAGATGGTGGTAGCGGGGGGTTCACAGATACGCAGTATTTT. This gives the protein CATSRDGGSGGFTDTQYF.

This clone was counted a single time. The chain joins TRBV30 to TRBJ2-3; tentatively, D is TRBD1 or TRBD2 (6 bases each). The CDR3 is 13 residues long. Trimming pared 0 bases from V and 6 bases from J, leaving 10 bases between. CDR1 is GTSNPN and CDR2 is SVGIG in the germline V gene (reference sequence). CDR3 nucleotide sequence: TGTGCCTGGAGTGTAGGGGGGAGGGATACGCAGTATTTT. Its protein is CAWSVGGRDTQYF.

The rearrangement links TRBV19 to TRBJ2-2, with D possibly matching TRBD1 (6 bases). From germline, CDR1 is LNHDA and CDR2 SQIVND (reference sequence). Trimming took off 3 bases at V and 4 bases at J, with 15 bases between the two ends. This CDR3 region has 16 residues. CDR3 loop: CASSILQGLITGELFF. The CDR3 nucleotides are TGTGCCAGTAGTATCTTGCAGGGGCTAATCACCGGGGAGCTGTTTTTT.

The chain links TRBV25-1 to TRBJ1-1, with D hard to call. Germline assignment: CDR1 MGHDK and CDR2 SYGVNS. Trimming cost V 0 bases and J 8 bases, with 13 bases left between them. The CDR3 length is 14 residues. CDR3 loop: CASSEYGEGREAFF. The CDR3 nucleotides are TGTGCCAGCAGTGAATATGGGGAGGGAAGGGAAGCTTTCTTT.

The gene calls are TRBV5-1 and TRBJ2-7, with D possibly matching TRBD1 (6 bases). CDR3 length: 14 amino acids. Germline CDR1 is SGHRS and CDR2 is YFSETQ. Trimming shortened V by 6 bases and J by 1 base, and 14 bases separated the two germline ends. The chain's CDR3 is CASTPDRTSYEQYF. The CDR3 bases are TGCGCCAGCACCCCAGACAGGACGTCCTACGAGCAGTACTTC.

V usage is TRBV7-9 and J usage is TRBJ2-1, with D hard to call. Germline assignment: CDR1 SEHNR and CDR2 FQNEAQ (reference sequence). CDR3 size: 16 residues. The V end lost 7 bases, the J end lost 4 bases, and 20 bases lay between the germline ends. The CDR3 reads CASIPRERLGYNEQFF. The CDR3 coding sequence is TGTGCCAGCATCCCCCGAGAGCGCTTAGGATACAATGAGCAGTTCTTC. The full variable domain, rest sourced from reference TRBV7-9 and TRBJ2-1, is DTGVSQNPRHKITKRGQNVTFRCDPISEHNRLYWYRQTLGQGPEFLTYFQNEAQLEKSRLLSDRFSAERPKGSFSTLEIQRTEQGDSAMYLCASIPRERLGYNEQFFGPGTRLTVL.

The chain joins TRBV25-1 to TRBJ1-5; D remains ambiguous. This CDR3 region has 14 residues. Germline values: CDR1 MGHDK, CDR2 SYGVNS. Trimming removed 2 bases from V and 6 bases from J, with 11 bases in between. The CDR3 spells CASSESDPGQPQHF. In DNA form, the CDR3 reads TGTGCCAGCAGTGAAAGTGATCCCGGTCAGCCCCAGCATTTT.

The V call is TRBV4-3, the J call TRBJ1-5; no clear D gene. CDR1 is LGHNA, CDR2 YSLEER, per germline. The CDR3 has 14 amino acids. Trimming removed 0 bases at V and 9 bases at J, with 12 bases between. CDR3 sequence: CASSQEAELGPQHF. The CDR3 nucleotides read TGCGCCAGCAGCCAAGAAGCAGAACTGGGGCCCCAGCATTTT.

DNA of the CDR3: TGTGCCAGTAGTATAGCGACAGGGATCGGGGAAAAACTGTTTTTT. Translated: CASSIATGIGEKLFF. The chain links TRBV19 to TRBJ1-4; 7 bases match TRBD1. The CDR3 totals 15 residues. With 1 base clipped from V and 8 bases from J, the junction kept 7 bases outside the gene matches. The germline V gene encodes CDR1 LNHDA and CDR2 SQIVND (reference sequence).

The chain couples TRBV7-6 to TRBJ2-1, with 9 nucleotides matching TRBD1. There are 15 residues in the CDR3. J lost 5 bases, V lost 5 bases, and 7 bases had no gene match. Germline lookup yields CDR1 SGHVS and CDR2 FNYEAQ. Here the CDR3 reads CASSPDRGGNNEQFF. DNA of the CDR3: TGTGCCAGCAGCCCTGACAGGGGGGGTAACAATGAGCAGTTCTTC.

This clone was detected once. V usage is TRBV14 and J usage is TRBJ2-3; D unclear. The CDR3 runs to 14 residues. The V end lost 2 bases, the J end lost 0 bases, and 6 bases lay between the germline ends. Germline loops: CDR1 SGHDN, CDR2 FVKESK. The CDR3 region has the DNA TGTGCCAGCAGCCAACAGGAGAGCACAGATACGCAGTATTTT. It yields the protein CASSQQESTDTQYF.

The chain joins TRBV25-1 to TRBJ2-1; D possibly corresponds to TRBD1 (6 bases). Deletions cut 5 bases from V and 4 bases from J, with 18 bases between. This CDR3 comprises 16 residues. Germline lookup yields CDR1 MGHDK and CDR2 SYGVNS. The CDR3 here is CASSNHIPGAYNEQFF. In DNA, the CDR3 is TGTGCCAGCAGTAACCACATACCAGGGGCGTACAATGAGCAGTTCTTC.